The text below deals with one TCR beta chain. What it binds is unknown. The data derive from a study of T cell responses to AZD1222 COVID-19 vaccine. Study outcomes and limitations: Spike was spanned by vaccine-associated CD4 TCRs, which were dominant at 160-218 and 743-854. Among the donors, most were white British and more were female, and clonal diversity was possibly underestimated. Repertoire samples came only from after the peak T cell response. Only a handful of AZD1222 recipients were seropositive at baseline.

Assay: immunoSEQ multiplex PCR; the TCRdb copy retains only in-frame clones and omits some. The table records approximately 130,000 clones, 75% to 85% of them present only once. V lost 0 bases and J 7 bases, leaving 18 bases between the germline ends. Germline values: CDR1 LGHNA, CDR2 YSLEER. CDR3 length: 17 residues. The receptor's source is an adult who received the MenACWY meningococcal vaccine as a control. J is TRBJ2-2 and V is TRBV4-3, with D maybe TRBD1 (6 bases). The sample consisted of peripheral blood, taken 28 days after the second dose of the MenACWY control vaccine. The CDR3 reads CASSQEPPGTPNGELFF. CDR3 bases: TGCGCCAGCAGCCAAGAGCCTCCCGGGACACCGAACGGGGAGCTGTTTTTT.